Listed here is a single TCR beta chain. Its specificity is unknown. The data belong to a study of blood T cells in healthy people across ages. Study outcomes and limitations: A roughly linear fall in TCR beta diversity per million T cells was seen with increasing age.

It was with a sample-barcoded 5' primer and a J-beta primer mix that a second PCR of about 6 to 11 cycles was run. The authors tagged each cDNA molecule using a template-switch adaptor with 12 random nucleotides. TCRdb analysed the 5' RACE reads with MiXCR anew, one entry per CDR3 protein. The sample consists of more than 800,000 distinct CDR3 sequences, around 30% of them appearing once. Sequencing input: blood. This TCR came from a woman of 80 years or more in good health.

The CDR3 loop reads CASSQVPTSGGWSTDTQYF. The CDR3 DNA reads as TGTGCCAGCAGCCAAGTCCCGACTAGCGGGGGATGGAGCACAGATACGCAGTATTTT. This chain connects TRBV3-1 to TRBJ2-3; 12 bases line up with TRBD2. The junction had 8 bases not matched to a gene; V was cut back by 1 base and J by 0 bases. Per the germline V gene, CDR1 is LGHDT and CDR2 is YNNKEL (reference sequence). The CDR3 runs 19 residues.